Presented here are 15 T cell receptor beta chains from one specimen sequenced in a study of blood T cell repertoires in COVID-19 (dated by TCRdb to the early 2020s). Library construction relied on the immunoSEQ multiplex PCR assay. This is the immuneACCESS table as TCRdb keeps it, with only in-frame sequences that have V and J called. A part of the clones is gone; compared with another copy, unresolved V genes explain less than half, and the rest is unexplained. The sample records 250,000 to 350,000 clones, 70% to 85% of which are singletons. More than 1.4% of the sample is in the top ten clones. The sequenced sample consisted of peripheral blood. The receptors shown here come from a human donor with COVID-19, enrolled during active disease. The donor label of this sample is uncertain.

The V gene is TRBV2, the J gene TRBJ2-2; TRBD1 aligns across 7 bases. Germline-derived CDR1 and CDR2 are SNHLY and FYNNEI. CDR3 length: 15 residues. V trimming: 4 bases; J trimming: 3 bases; junction bases outside the gene matches: 5. DNA for the CDR3: TGTGCCAGCAGTGGGATAGGGGGCGACACCGGGGAGCTGTTTTTT. Amino acids: CASSGIGGDTGELFF.

The chain carries TRBV18 and TRBJ2-1; the match to TRBD2 covers 11 bases. Trimming took 4 bases from V and 5 from J; bases not matched to a gene: 4. The CDR3 spans 15 residues. Germline lookup yields CDR1 KGHSH and CDR2 LQKENI. CDR3 nucleotide sequence: TGTGCCAGCTCACGGGAGACTAGCGGGAACAATGAGCAGTTCTTC. As protein: CASSRETSGNNEQFF.

The chain joins TRBV7-8 to TRBJ2-7; 9 positions agree with TRBD1. The V gene end was trimmed by 4 bases and the J gene end by 2 bases; junction bases not matched to a gene: 18. CDR3 length: 19 amino acids. Germline CDR1 is SGHVS and CDR2 is FQNEAQ. The CDR3 region is CASSSKRDRGMGSTYEQYF. CDR3 sequence (DNA): TGTGCCAGCAGCTCAAAACGAGACAGGGGGATGGGGTCTACCTACGAGCAGTACTTC. Filled out from reference TRBV7-8 and TRBJ2-7, the complete variable domain reads GAGVSQSPRYKVAKRGQDVALRCDPISGHVSLFWYQQALGQGPEFLTYFQNEAQLDKSGLPSDRFFAERPEGSVSTLKIQRTQQEDSAVYLCASSSKRDRGMGSTYEQYFGPGTRLTVT.

The chain carries TRBV10-3 and TRBJ2-3; no clear D. V lost 3 bases to trimming and J lost 5 bases, with 9 bases between them. Looked up from germline, CDR1 is ENHRY and CDR2 is SYGVKD. The CDR3 is made up of 13 amino acids. This CDR3 is CAISDSNRDTQYF. In DNA form, the CDR3 reads TGTGCCATCAGTGACTCCAATAGAGATACGCAGTATTTT.

Here the CDR3 reads CASSPTPAGYYGYTF. CDR3 coding DNA: TGTGCCAGCAGTCCCACACCCGCGGGCTACTATGGCTACACCTTC. The chain couples TRBV28 to TRBJ1-2, with no clear D. The germline CDR1 and CDR2 sequences are MDHEN and SYDVKM. The CDR3 totals 15 residues. Trimming removed 5 bases at V and 3 bases at J, with 16 bases between.

The count of this clone is one. The gene calls are TRBV9 and TRBJ2-5; 9 positions match TRBD2. With V trimmed by 0 bases and J by 1 base, 7 bases remained unmatched. The CDR3 contains 17 residues. Per the germline V gene, CDR1 is SGDLS and CDR2 is YYNGEE. The CDR3 reads CASSVGGSGRTQETQYF. The CDR3 DNA reads TGTGCCAGCAGCGTAGGGGGTAGCGGGAGAACCCAAGAGACCCAGTACTTC.

The rearrangement uses TRBV19 and TRBJ2-5; 7 bases are shared with TRBD1. With 6 bases clipped from V and 0 bases from J, the junction kept 4 bases outside the gene matches. This CDR3 has 14 amino acids. The germline gives CDR1 LNHDA, CDR2 SQIVND (reference sequence). This chain's CDR3 is CASRGTAYQETQYF. DNA of the CDR3: TGTGCCAGTAGGGGGACAGCGTACCAAGAGACCCAGTACTTC.

The rearrangement uses TRBV11-2 and TRBJ1-3; TRBD1 is a possible D gene (6 bases). CDR3 length equals 18 residues. The V gene lost 2 bases and the J gene lost 0 bases, with 17 bases spanning the gap. Germline CDR1 SGHAT, CDR2 FQNNGV. CDR3 DNA: TGTGCCAGCAGCTTAAGGGGACACATGGCTAGCTCTGGAAACACCATATATTTT. This encodes CASSLRGHMASSGNTIYF.

The V call is TRBV6-5, the J call TRBJ2-1; D unresolved. The CDR3 length is 15 residues. Germline assignment: CDR1 MNHEY and CDR2 SVGAGI. The V gene lost 7 bases and the J gene lost 4 bases, with 17 bases spanning the gap. CDR3 in DNA: TGTGCCAGCACCCTTGAAGTGAGTGAGTACAATGAGCAGTTCTTC. Translation: CASTLEVSEYNEQFF.

This chain joins TRBV7-2 and TRBJ2-1, with D possibly TRBD2 on 6 matching bases. V was cut by 5 bases and J by 6 bases, with 14 bases left in between. This CDR3 has 14 residues. Per germline, CDR1 SGHTA and CDR2 FQGNSA. CDR3 bases: TGTGCCAGCAGCCAGGAGGGCCGGTCCAATGAGCAGTTCTTC. Amino acids: CASSQEGRSNEQFF. The entire variable domain, with the rest obtained from reference TRBV7-2 and TRBJ2-1, is as follows: GAGVSQSPSNKVTEKGKDVELRCDPISGHTALYWYRQSLGQGLEFLIYFQGNSAPDKSGLPSDRFSAERTGGSVSTLTIQRTQQEDSAVYLCASSQEGRSNEQFFGPGTRLTVL.

V is TRBV19 and J is TRBJ1-4; 7 bases are a match to TRBD1. V was clipped by 4 bases and J by 5 bases; unmatched bases: 4. CDR1 is LNHDA and CDR2 is SQIVND in the germline V gene (reference sequence). This CDR3 region has 14 residues. CDR3 nucleotide sequence: TGTGCCAGTAGTACGGGACAGAGAAATGAAAAACTGTTTTTT. Amino acids: CASSTGQRNEKLFF. Combining the CDR3 with reference TRBV19 and TRBJ1-4 gives the whole variable domain DGGITQSPKYLFRKEGQNVTLSCEQNLNHDAMYWYRQDPGQGLRLIYYSQIVNDFQKGDIAEGYSVSREKKESFPLTVTSAQKNPTAFYLCASSTGQRNEKLFFGSGTQLSVL.

The chain recombines TRBV5-1 with TRBJ2-1; 7 positions match TRBD2. J was trimmed by 0 bases and V by 1 base; bases with no gene match: 7. The CDR3 consists of 17 residues. Germline-derived CDR1 and CDR2 are SGHRS and YFSETQ. CDR3 amino acids: CASSLSFGEGSYNEQFF. As DNA, the CDR3 is TGCGCCAGCAGCTTGAGCTTCGGGGAGGGCTCCTACAATGAGCAGTTCTTC.

DNA of the CDR3: TGCAGCGTTGACGGCCAGGGCAACTCCTACGAGCAGTACTTC. Translation gives CSVDGQGNSYEQYF. The gene calls are TRBV29-1 and TRBJ2-7, with D perhaps matching TRBD1 (5 bases). Trimming shortened V by 3 bases and J by 0 bases, and 12 bases separated the two germline ends. The length of the CDR3 is 14 residues. The germline gives CDR1 SQVTM, CDR2 ANQGSEA.

The V and J genes are TRBV9 and TRBJ1-1, with TRBD1 matching over 9 bases. The CDR3 extends over 15 amino acids. The V gene's germline CDR1 is SGDLS and CDR2 YYNGEE. The V and J ends lost 3 bases and 5 bases, in that order; junction bases with no gene match: 8. The CDR3 region has the DNA TGTGCCAGCAGCGAGGGACAGGGAGTTTTTACTGAAGCTTTCTTT. Translation gives CASSEGQGVFTEAFF.

This chain links TRBV7-2 with TRBJ2-7; the match to TRBD1 covers 7 bases. V shed 3 bases and J 0 bases; nucleotides not matched to a gene: 2. This CDR3 is 14 amino acids long. Germline lookup yields CDR1 SGHTA and CDR2 FQGNSA. CDR3 protein: CASSFRTGSYEQYF. CDR3 DNA sequence: TGTGCCAGCAGCTTCCGGACAGGCTCCTACGAGCAGTACTTC.